The text below deals with one T cell receptor (beta chain). This specimen comes from a study of blood T cell repertoires in COVID-19. Study-wide background: Italy, Spain and the United States were the sources of the convalescent and acute COVID-19 samples. In each case, the material was cDNA or gDNA derived from T cells, B-cell-depleted T cells, or PBMCs.

Libraries were prepared by immunoSEQ multiplex PCR; TCRdb keeps only in-frame clonotypes and omits some of them. This table has around 230,000 clones, around 82% appearing once. The CDR3 has 10 amino acids. The germline V and J ends were trimmed by 10 bases and 3 bases, with 6 bases remaining between them. Germline V lookup: CDR1 ENHRY, CDR2 SYGVKD. The sequenced sample consisted of peripheral blood. The origin of this receptor is a woman between 35 and 50 years old with active or convalescent COVID-19. The chain joins TRBV10-3 to TRBJ1-2; D is uncertain. The CDR3: CATPYYGYTF. As DNA, the CDR3 is TGTGCCACCCCGTACTATGGCTACACCTTC.